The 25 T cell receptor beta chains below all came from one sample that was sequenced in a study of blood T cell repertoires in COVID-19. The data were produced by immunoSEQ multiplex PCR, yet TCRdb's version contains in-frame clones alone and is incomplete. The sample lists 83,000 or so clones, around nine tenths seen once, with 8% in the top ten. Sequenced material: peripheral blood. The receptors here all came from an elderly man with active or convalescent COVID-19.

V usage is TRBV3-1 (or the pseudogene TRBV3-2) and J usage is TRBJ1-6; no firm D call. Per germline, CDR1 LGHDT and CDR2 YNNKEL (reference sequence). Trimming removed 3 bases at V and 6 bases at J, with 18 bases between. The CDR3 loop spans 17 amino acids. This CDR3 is CASSQKWGVGGNSPLHF. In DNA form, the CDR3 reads TGTGCCAGCAGCCAGAAGTGGGGAGTAGGTGGTAATTCACCCCTCCACTTT.

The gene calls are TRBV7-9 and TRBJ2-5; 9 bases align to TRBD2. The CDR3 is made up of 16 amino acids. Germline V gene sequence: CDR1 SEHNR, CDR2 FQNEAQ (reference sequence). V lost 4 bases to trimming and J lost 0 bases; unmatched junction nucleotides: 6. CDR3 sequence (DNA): TGTGCCAGCAGCTGGGGATTAGCGGGGGACCAAGAGACCCAGTACTTC. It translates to CASSWGLAGDQETQYF.

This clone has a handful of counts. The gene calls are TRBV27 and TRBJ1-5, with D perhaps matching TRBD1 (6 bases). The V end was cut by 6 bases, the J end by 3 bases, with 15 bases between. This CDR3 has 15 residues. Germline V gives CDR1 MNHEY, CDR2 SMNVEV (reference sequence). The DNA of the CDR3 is TGTGCCAGCAGGAAAAACCGGGACAACAATCAGCCCCAGCATTTT. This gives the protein CASRKNRDNNQPQHF.

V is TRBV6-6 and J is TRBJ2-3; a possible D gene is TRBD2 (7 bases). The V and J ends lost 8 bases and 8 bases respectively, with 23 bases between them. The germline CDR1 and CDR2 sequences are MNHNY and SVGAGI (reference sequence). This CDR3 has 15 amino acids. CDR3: CASWDVGGHLITQYF. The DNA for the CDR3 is TGTGCCAGCTGGGACGTGGGGGGGCATTTGATTACGCAGTATTTT.

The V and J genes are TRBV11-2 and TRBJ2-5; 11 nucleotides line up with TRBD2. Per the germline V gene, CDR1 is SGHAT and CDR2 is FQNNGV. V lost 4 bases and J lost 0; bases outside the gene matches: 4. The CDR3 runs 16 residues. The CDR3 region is CASSYSSGRNQETQYF. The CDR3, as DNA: TGTGCCAGCAGCTACTCTAGCGGGAGGAACCAAGAGACCCAGTACTTC. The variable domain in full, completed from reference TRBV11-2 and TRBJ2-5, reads EAGVAQSPRYKIIEKRQSVAFWCNPISGHATLYWYQQILGQGPKLLIQFQNNGVVDDSQLPKDRFSAERLKGVDSTLKIQPAKLEDSAVYLCASSYSSGRNQETQYFGPGTRLLVL.

CDR3 residues: CASSYSHPYEQYV. For the CDR3, the DNA is TGTGCCAGCAGTTACAGCCACCCCTACGAGCAGTACGTC. The gene calls are TRBV6-2 or TRBV6-3 and TRBJ2-7; no clear D. Looked up from germline, CDR1 is MNHEY and CDR2 is SVGEGT. Trimming took off 2 bases at V and 2 bases at J, with 7 bases between the two ends. The CDR3 loop spans 13 amino acids.

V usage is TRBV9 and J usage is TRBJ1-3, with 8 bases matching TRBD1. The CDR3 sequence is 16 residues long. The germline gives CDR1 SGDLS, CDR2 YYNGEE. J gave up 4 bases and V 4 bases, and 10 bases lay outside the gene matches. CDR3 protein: CASSFGQGLGGNTIYF. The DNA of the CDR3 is TGTGCCAGCAGCTTCGGACAGGGTCTAGGCGGAAACACCATATATTTT. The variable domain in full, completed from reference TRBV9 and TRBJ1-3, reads DSGVTQTPKHLITATGQRVTLRCSPRSGDLSVYWYQQSLDQGLQFLIQYYNGEERAKGNILERFSAQQFPDLHSELNLSSLELGDSALYFCASSFGQGLGGNTIYFGEGSWLTVV.

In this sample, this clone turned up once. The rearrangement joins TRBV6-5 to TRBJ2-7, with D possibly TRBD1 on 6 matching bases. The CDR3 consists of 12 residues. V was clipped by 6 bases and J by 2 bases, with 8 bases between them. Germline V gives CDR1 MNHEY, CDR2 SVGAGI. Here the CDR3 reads CASRGATYEQYV. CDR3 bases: TGTGCCAGCAGGGGGGCAACCTACGAGCAGTACGTC.

CDR3 sequence (DNA): TGTGCCAGCAGCAAAGGAGGGGGACAGACTAACTATGGCTACACCTTC. Protein: CASSKGGGQTNYGYTF. The chain uses TRBV21-1 and TRBJ1-2; no DNA check was done on the table's D call, TRBD1. TRBV21-1 is a recognized pseudogene. The CDR3 covers 16 residues.

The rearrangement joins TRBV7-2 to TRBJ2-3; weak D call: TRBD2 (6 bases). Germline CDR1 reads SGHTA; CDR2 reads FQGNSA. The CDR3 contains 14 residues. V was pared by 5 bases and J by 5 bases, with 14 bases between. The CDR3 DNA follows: TGTGCCAGCAGCCCCGGAGGGCCGAGAGATACGCAGTATTTT. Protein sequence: CASSPGGPRDTQYF.

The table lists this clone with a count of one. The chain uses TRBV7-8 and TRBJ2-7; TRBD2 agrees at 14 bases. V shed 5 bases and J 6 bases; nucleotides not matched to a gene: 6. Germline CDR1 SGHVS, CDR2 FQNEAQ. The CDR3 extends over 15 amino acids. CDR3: CASSRGTSGGVEQYV. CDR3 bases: TGTGCCAGCAGCCGAGGGACTAGCGGGGGCGTCGAGCAGTACGTC.

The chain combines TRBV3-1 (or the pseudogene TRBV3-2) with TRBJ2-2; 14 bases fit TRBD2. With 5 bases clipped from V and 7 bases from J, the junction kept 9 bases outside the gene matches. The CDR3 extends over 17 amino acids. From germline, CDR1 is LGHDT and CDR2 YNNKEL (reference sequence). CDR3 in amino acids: CASSLGLAGVTSGELFF. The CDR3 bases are TGTGCCAGCAGCTTGGGACTAGCGGGGGTAACCAGCGGGGAGCTGTTTTTT.

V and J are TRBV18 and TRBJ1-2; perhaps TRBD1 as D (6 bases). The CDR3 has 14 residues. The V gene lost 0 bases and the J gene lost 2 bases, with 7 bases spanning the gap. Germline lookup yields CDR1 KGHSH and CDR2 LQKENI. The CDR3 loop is CASSPPTGNYGYTF. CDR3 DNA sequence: TGTGCCAGCTCACCACCGACAGGAAACTATGGCTACACCTTC.

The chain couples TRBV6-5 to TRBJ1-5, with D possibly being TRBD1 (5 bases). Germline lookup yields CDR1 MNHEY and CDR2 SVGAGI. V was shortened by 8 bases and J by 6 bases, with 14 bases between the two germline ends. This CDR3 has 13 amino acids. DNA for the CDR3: TGTGCCAGCTGGGGCCGCGGCGGTCAGCCCCAGCATTTT. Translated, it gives CASWGRGGQPQHF.

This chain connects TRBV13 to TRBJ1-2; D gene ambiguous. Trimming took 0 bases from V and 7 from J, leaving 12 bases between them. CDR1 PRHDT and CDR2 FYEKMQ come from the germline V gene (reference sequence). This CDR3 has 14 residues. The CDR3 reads CASSLGRGLVGYTF. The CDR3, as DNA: TGTGCCAGCAGCTTAGGCCGAGGGCTGGTTGGCTACACCTTC.

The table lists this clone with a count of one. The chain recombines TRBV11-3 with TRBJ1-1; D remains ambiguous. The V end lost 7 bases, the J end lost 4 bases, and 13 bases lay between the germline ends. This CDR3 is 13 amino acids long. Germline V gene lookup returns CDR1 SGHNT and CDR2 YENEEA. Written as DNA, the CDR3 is TGTGCCAGCAACAAGATTGGAGGCACTGAAGCTTTCTTT. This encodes CASNKIGGTEAFF.

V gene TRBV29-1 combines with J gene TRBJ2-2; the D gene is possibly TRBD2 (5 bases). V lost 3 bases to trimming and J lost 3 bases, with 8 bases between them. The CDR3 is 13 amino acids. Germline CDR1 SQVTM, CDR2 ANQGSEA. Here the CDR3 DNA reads TGCAGCGTTGACACGGGATACACCGGGGAGCTGTTTTTT. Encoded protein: CSVDTGYTGELFF.

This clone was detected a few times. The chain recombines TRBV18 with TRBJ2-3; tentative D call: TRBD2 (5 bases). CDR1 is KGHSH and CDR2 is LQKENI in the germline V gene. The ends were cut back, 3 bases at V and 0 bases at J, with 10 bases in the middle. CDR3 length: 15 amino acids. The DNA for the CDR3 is TGTGCCAGCTCACCCGGGGTTTATAGCACAGATACGCAGTATTTT. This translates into CASSPGVYSTDTQYF.

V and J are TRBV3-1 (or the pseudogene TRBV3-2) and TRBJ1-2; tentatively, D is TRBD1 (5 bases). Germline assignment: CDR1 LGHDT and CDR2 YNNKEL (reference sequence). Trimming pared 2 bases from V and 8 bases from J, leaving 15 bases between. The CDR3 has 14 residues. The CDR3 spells CASSQSSGAGGYTF. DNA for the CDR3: TGTGCCAGCAGCCAATCCAGCGGGGCCGGGGGCTACACCTTC.

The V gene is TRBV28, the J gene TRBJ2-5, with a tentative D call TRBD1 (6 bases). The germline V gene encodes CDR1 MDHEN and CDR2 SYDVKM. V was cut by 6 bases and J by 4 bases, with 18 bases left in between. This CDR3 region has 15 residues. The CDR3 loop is CASSAGTPVGETQYF. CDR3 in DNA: TGTGCCAGCAGCGCCGGGACACCCGTTGGAGAGACCCAGTACTTC.

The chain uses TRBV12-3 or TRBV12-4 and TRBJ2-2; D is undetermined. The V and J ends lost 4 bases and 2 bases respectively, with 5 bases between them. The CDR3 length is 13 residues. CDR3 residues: CASSYINTGELFF. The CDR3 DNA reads TGTGCCAGCAGTTACATTAACACCGGGGAGCTGTTTTTT.

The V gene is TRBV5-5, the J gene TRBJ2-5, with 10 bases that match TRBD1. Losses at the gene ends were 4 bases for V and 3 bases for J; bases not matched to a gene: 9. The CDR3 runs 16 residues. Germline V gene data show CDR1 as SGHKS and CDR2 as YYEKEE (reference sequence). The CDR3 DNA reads TGTGCCAGCAGCCCCCCCCCGGGACAGGGGAAAGAGACCCAGTACTTC. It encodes CASSPPPGQGKETQYF.

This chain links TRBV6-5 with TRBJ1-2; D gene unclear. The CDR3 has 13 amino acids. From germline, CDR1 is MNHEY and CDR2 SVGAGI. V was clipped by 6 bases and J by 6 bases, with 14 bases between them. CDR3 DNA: TGTGCCAGCAGCGGGAGGGTCATGGATGGCTACACCTTC. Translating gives CASSGRVMDGYTF.

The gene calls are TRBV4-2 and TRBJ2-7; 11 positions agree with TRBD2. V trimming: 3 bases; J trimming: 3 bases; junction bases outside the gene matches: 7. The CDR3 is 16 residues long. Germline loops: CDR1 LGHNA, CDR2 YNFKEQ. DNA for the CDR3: TGTGCCAGCAGCCATGGGACTAGCGGATACCTCTACGAGCAGTACGTC. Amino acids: CASSHGTSGYLYEQYV.

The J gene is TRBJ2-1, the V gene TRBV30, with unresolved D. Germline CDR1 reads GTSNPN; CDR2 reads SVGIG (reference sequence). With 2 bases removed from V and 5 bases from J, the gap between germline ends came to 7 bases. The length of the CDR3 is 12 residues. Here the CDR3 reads CAWSPPNNEQFF. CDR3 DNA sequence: TGTGCCTGGAGTCCCCCCAACAATGAGCAGTTCTTC.